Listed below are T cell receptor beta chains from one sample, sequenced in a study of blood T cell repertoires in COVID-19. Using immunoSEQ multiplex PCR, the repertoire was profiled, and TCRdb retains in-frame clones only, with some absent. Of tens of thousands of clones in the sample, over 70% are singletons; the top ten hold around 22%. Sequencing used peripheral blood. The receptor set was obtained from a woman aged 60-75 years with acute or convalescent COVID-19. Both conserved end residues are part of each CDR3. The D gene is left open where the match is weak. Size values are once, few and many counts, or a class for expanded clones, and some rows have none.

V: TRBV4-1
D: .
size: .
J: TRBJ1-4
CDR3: CASSQEGEKLFF
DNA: TGCGCCAGCAGCCAAGAGGGCGAAAAACTGTTTTTT

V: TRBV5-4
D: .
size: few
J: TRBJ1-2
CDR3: CASSSGEPHRIDGYTF
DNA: TGTGCCAGCAGCTCGGGGGAGCCGCACAGAATAGACGGCTACACCTTC

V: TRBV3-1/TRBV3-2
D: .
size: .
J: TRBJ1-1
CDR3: CASSPAWDSEAFF
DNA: TGTGCCAGCAGCCCAGCGTGGGACTCTGAAGCTTTCTTT

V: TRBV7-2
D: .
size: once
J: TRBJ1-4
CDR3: CASSPEGWNEKLFF
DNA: TGTGCCAGCAGCCCAGAGGGTTGGAATGAAAAACTGTTTTTT

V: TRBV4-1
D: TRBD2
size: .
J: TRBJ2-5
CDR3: CASSLLGGGKKETQYF
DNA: TGCGCCAGCAGCCTTCTTGGCGGGGGGAAGAAAGAGACCCAGTACTTC

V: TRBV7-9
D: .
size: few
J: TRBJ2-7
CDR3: CASSEGLESNEQYF
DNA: TGTGCCAGCAGCGAGGGCCTAGAAAGCAACGAGCAGTACTTC

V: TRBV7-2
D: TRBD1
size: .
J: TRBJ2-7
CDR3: CASSLQGTAWEQYF
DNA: TGTGCCAGCAGCCTACAGGGGACCGCTTGGGAGCAGTACTTC

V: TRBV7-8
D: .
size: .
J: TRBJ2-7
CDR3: CASSWAGISYEQYF
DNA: TGTGCCAGCAGCTGGGCCGGGATCTCCTACGAGCAGTACTTC

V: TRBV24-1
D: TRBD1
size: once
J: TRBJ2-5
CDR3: CATSDARQGAETQYF
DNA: TGTGCCACCAGTGATGCGAGACAGGGGGCCGAGACCCAGTACTTC

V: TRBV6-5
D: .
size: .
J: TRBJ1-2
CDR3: CAEQPREQGDGYTF
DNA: TGTGCCGAACAACCTCGGGAACAGGGCGACGGCTACACCTTC

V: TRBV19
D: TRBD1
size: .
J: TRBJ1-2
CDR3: CASRRQGATGGYTF
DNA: TGTGCCAGTAGACGACAGGGGGCAACAGGGGGCTACACCTTC